This is a list of T cell receptor beta chains from one sample in a study of blood T cell repertoires in COVID-19. The table came from immunoSEQ multiplex PCR; TCRdb's copy has only in-frame clones and leaves some out. The sample has around 94,000 clones, over 70% seen once. The specimen was peripheral blood. These receptors were collected from a human donor in a cohort sampled during active COVID-19. Both conserved end residues are part of each CDR3. D genes are given only for firm matches. Expanded clones are given a class, and other clones once, few, many or no size at all.

once,TRBV20-1,TRBJ2-7,-,TGCAGTGCTACGAGCCTTCCGGGGCAGTACTTC,CSATSLPGQYF
-,TRBV19,TRBJ1-2,-,TGTGCCAGTAGCCCTGGGGAGGGAATCTATGGCTACACCTTC,CASSPGEGIYGYTF
-,TRBV27,TRBJ1-4,-,TGTGCCAGCAGTTCGGGGGTGCGGGCTGGGGAAAAACTGTTTTTT,CASSSGVRAGEKLFF
few,TRBV28,TRBJ1-6,TRBD1,TGTGCCAGCGCTCGTCAGGGACAGCAGTCACCCCTCCACTTT,CASARQGQQSPLHF
-,TRBV2,TRBJ1-4,TRBD1,TGTGCCAGCAGTGGGGACAGGAATGAAAAACTGTTTTTT,CASSGDRNEKLFF
-,TRBV24-1,TRBJ2-5,TRBD1,TGTGCCACCAGTGACCCCGGGACAGGGAGCGAGACCCAGTACTTC,CATSDPGTGSETQYF
few,TRBV11-2,TRBJ1-3,TRBD1,TGTGCCAGCAGCTTAATGGGACAGTCTGGAAACACCATATATTTT,CASSLMGQSGNTIYF
-,TRBV5-4,TRBJ1-4,-,TGTGCCAGCAGCTCACAGGGCCCGGATGAAAAACTGTTTTTT,CASSSQGPDEKLFF
-,TRBV10-2,TRBJ2-7,TRBD1,TGCGCCAGCAGCCAGGGGGCCCAAAGCTCCTACGAGCAGTACTTC,CASSQGAQSSYEQYF
-,TRBV10-3,TRBJ1-3,-,TGTGCCATCAGTGCTGGGCAGGGAACAAACACCATATATTTT,CAISAGQGTNTIYF
-,TRBV3-1/TRBV3-2,TRBJ2-1,TRBD2,TGTGCCAGCAGCCAAGATGTTAGTAAGCTAGCGGGAGGAAATGAGCAGTTCTTC,CASSQDVSKLAGGNEQFF
-,TRBV20-1,TRBJ1-2,-,TGCAGTGCCCGGTTCCCCTTGGGCTACACCTTC,CSARFPLGYTF
-,TRBV5-8,TRBJ2-3,TRBD2,TGTGCCAGCAGCCGGGGGGTAAGCGGAGGGTCAGATACGCAGTATTTT,CASSRGVSGGSDTQYF
once,TRBV19,TRBJ2-1,TRBD2,TGTGCCAGTAAAAGCGGGACGGGAGCAAATGAGCAGTTCTTC,CASKSGTGANEQFF
few,TRBV10-3,TRBJ2-7,TRBD1,TGTGCCATCAGTTTGACAGGGGGTTACGAGCAGTACTTC,CAISLTGGYEQYF
once,TRBV19,TRBJ2-3,-,TGTGCCAGTAGTATCCAGACAGGACGACCGTATTTT,CASSIQTGRPYF
-,TRBV7-2,TRBJ1-1,-,TGTGCCAGCAGCTTGATGCGAGAGAACACTGAAGCTTTCTTT,CASSLMRENTEAFF
-,TRBV18,TRBJ1-4,-,TGTGCCAGCTCACCCCCGTCCAGGGAAAAACTGTTTTTT,CASSPPSREKLFF
-,TRBV29-1,TRBJ2-7,TRBD1,TGCAGCGTGGACCGGACAGGAAACAACTACGAGCAGTACTTC,CSVDRTGNNYEQYF
-,TRBV18,TRBJ2-7,TRBD1,TGTGCCAGCTCAGTATTCACAGGGGAACTCTACGAGCAGTACTTC,CASSVFTGELYEQYF
once,TRBV7-2,TRBJ2-7,TRBD2,TGTGCCAGCAGCTTAGGGACTAGCGGGAGGATCGAGCAGTACTTC,CASSLGTSGRIEQYF
-,TRBV5-1,TRBJ2-7,-,TGCGCCAGCAGCTTGGTTGGCACCTCCTACGAGCAGTACTTC,CASSLVGTSYEQYF
-,TRBV30,TRBJ1-2,-,TGTGCCTGGAAATCTCTTCTCCTCTATCTCTATGGCTACACCTTC,CAWKSLLLYLYGYTF
-,TRBV18,TRBJ1-1,TRBD1,TGTGCCAGCTCGCTGGGGACAGGGAGATTGAACACTGAAGCTTTCTTT,CASSLGTGRLNTEAFF
few,TRBV28,TRBJ2-7,-,TGTGCCAGCAGTTTACTTCTCGGGGAGCAGTACTTC,CASSLLLGEQYF
-,TRBV5-1,TRBJ2-7,-,TGCGCCAGCAGCTTGGGGACAGCCGGCGACGAGCAGTACTTC,CASSLGTAGDEQYF
-,TRBV28,TRBJ1-4,-,TGTGCCAGCAGTTTCCCGGTAGAAAAACTGTTTTTT,CASSFPVEKLFF
-,TRBV14,TRBJ1-1,TRBD1,TGTGCCAGCAGCCAAGATGGGACAGGGCTGGATGAAGCTTTCTTT,CASSQDGTGLDEAFF
once,TRBV12-3/TRBV12-4,TRBJ2-7,-,TGTGCCAGCAAGGGGGTAGGGGAGCAGTACTTC,CASKGVGEQYF
-,TRBV24-1,TRBJ1-2,-,TGTGCCACCAGTGACGGGGGAAACTATGGCTACACCTTC,CATSDGGNYGYTF
once,TRBV18,TRBJ1-5,-,TGTGCCAGCTCACCCACCGGGGGGTATAGCAATCAGCCCCAGCATTTT,CASSPTGGYSNQPQHF
-,TRBV6-6,TRBJ2-7,TRBD2,TGTGCCAGCAGTTACGGTGGGAGCGGGGCGGAGCAGTACTTC,CASSYGGSGAEQYF
-,TRBV3-1/TRBV3-2,TRBJ1-2,TRBD1,TGTGCCAGCAGCCAAGGCGGACAGGGGTGGTACTATGGCTACACCTTC,CASSQGGQGWYYGYTF
-,TRBV19,TRBJ1-6,-,TGTGCCAGTAGTATGGGGGCAAACTATAATTCACCCCTCCACTTT,CASSMGANYNSPLHF
-,TRBV5-1,TRBJ1-2,-,TGCGCCAGCAGCTTGACAGGGACGGACTATGGCTACACCTTC,CASSLTGTDYGYTF
-,TRBV19,TRBJ1-5,-,TGTGCCAGTAGGGCCTGGGCAGGGGATCAGCCCCAGCATTTT,CASRAWAGDQPQHF
-,TRBV27,TRBJ2-7,-,TGTGCCAGCAGTTTATCGAGGGCCCACGAGCAGTACTTC,CASSLSRAHEQYF
-,TRBV19,TRBJ2-5,-,TGTGCCAGTAGTACCGGGGGAGGCGGAGAGACCCAGTACTTC,CASSTGGGGETQYF
-,TRBV19,TRBJ2-1,-,TGTGCCAGTAGTCCCTTGGGAGGCAATGAGCAGTTCTTC,CASSPLGGNEQFF
-,TRBV27,TRBJ1-2,TRBD1,TGTGCCAGCAGTTCGGCCGGGACAGGGGGATTTGGCTACACCTTC,CASSSAGTGGFGYTF
-,TRBV7-3,TRBJ2-7,-,TGTGCCAGCAGCTTGGGGAAGGCACAAGGAAGGGGCGAGCAGTACTTC,CASSLGKAQGRGEQYF
-,TRBV19,TRBJ2-7,-,TGTGCCAGTGGTATGACAAACTACGAGCAGTACTTC,CASGMTNYEQYF
-,TRBV7-8,TRBJ1-2,TRBD1,TGTGCCAGCAGCTTCCACCCCGGGGACAGAAACTATGGCTACACCTTC,CASSFHPGDRNYGYTF
-,TRBV7-9,TRBJ2-1,TRBD1,TGTGCCAGCAGCTCCTACAGGGGGTTCTCCTACAATGAGCAGTTCTTC,CASSSYRGFSYNEQFF
-,TRBV5-4,TRBJ2-7,-,TGTGCCAGCGGATTGGTCGTAGCCCACTCCTACGAGCAGTACTTC,CASGLVVAHSYEQYF